One T cell receptor (beta chain) is described in this entry. As originally analysed: Junction-only immunoSEQ data arrived without quality scores, meaning filtering differed. The data were produced by immunoSEQ multiplex PCR, yet TCRdb's version contains in-frame clones alone and is incomplete. The D gene and trimming were derived from the DNA, and the V and J assignments and clone size from that table. The sample records a few million clones, 90% to 95% being singletons. The V gene lost 0 bases and the J gene lost 5 bases, with 4 bases spanning the gap. CDR1 and CDR2 from the germline V gene are SGDLS and YYNGEE. This CDR3 has 12 residues. Recent vaccinations or acute infections were absent in the healthy HIV-negative adult donors. This entry belongs to a study of shared clonotypes between healthy human individuals.

The sequenced sample was naive CD4+ T cells sorted from blood. Subset in this sample: CD45RA+ positively selected. The TCR comes from a man aged 18 to 30 in good health. The V call is TRBV9, the J call TRBJ2-3; no clear D gene. This chain's CDR3 is CASSVALDTQYF. CDR3 coding DNA: TGTGCCAGCAGCGTAGCTCTAGATACGCAGTATTTT. The whole variable domain, filled in from reference TRBV9 and TRBJ2-3, reads DSGVTQTPKHLITATGQRVTLRCSPRSGDLSVYWYQQSLDQGLQFLIQYYNGEERAKGNILERFSAQQFPDLHSELNLSSLELGDSALYFCASSVALDTQYFGPGTRLTVL.